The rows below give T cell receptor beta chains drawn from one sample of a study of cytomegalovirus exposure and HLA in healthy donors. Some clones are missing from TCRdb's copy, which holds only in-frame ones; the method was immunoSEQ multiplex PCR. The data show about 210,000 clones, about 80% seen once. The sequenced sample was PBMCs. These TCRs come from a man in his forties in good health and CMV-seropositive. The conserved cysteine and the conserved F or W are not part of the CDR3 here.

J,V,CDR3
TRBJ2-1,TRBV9,ASSVVGGSYNEQF
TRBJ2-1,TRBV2,ASSKVLAGGTEQF
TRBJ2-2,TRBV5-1,ASSYPRTGELF
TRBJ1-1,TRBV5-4,ASSFGNRGEAF
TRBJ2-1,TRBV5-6,ASSWGHNEQF
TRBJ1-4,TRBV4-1,ASSQYAGQRNEKLF
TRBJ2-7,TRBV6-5,ASSYYGTGIVYEQY
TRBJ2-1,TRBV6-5,ASSLYSWNEQF
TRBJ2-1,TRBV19,ASTTGLYNEQF
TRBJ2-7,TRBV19,ASTRTGGFEQY
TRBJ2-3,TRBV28,ASSFGVARADTQY
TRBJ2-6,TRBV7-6,ASSPGQSNSGANVLT
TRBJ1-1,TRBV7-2,ASSLRGQLNTEAF
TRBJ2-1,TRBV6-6,ASSRLDRNNEQF
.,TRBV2,ASNPGTGVIYGYEQY
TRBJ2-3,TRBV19,ASSDRSSTDTQY
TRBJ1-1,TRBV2,ASRRPGQGYTEAF
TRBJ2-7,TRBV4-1,ASSQGAGPYEQY
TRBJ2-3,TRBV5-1,ASMAGGSTDTQY
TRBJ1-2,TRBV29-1,SADVDRGPRYGYT
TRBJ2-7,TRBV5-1,ASSVDISYEQY
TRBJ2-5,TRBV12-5,ASGLFRGRETQY
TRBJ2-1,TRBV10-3,AISQTYEQF
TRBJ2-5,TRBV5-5,ASSLGVAGEGETQY